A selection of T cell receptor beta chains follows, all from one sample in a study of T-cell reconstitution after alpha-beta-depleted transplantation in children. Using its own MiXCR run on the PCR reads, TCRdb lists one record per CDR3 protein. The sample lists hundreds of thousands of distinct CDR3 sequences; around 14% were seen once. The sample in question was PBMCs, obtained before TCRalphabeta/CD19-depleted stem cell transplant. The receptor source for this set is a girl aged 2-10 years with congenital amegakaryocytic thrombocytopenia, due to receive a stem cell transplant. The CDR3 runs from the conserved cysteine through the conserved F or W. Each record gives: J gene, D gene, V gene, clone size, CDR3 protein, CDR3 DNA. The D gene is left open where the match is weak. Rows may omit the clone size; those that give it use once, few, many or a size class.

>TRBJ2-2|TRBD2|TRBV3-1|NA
CASSQGLAGVVRTGELFF
TGTGCCAGCAGCCAGGGACTAGCGGGAGTTGTCAGGACCGGGGAGCTGTTTTTT
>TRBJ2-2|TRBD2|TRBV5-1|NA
CASSPGLAGGAGELFF
TGCGCCAGCAGCCCAGGACTAGCGGGAGGGGCCGGGGAGCTGTTTTTT
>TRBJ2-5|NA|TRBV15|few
CATSRDSNQETQYF
TGTGCCACCAGCAGAGACAGTAACCAAGAGACCCAGTACTTC
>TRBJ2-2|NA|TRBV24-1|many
CATSDGGTGELFF
TGTGCCACCAGTGACGGGGGTACCGGGGAGCTGTTTTTT
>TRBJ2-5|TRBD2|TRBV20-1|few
CSARRVLRTSRETQYF
TGCAGTGCTAGAAGGGTCCTAAGGACTAGCAGGGAGACCCAGTACTTC
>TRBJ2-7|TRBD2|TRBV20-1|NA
CSASGLANSYEQYF
TGCAGTGCTTCCGGACTAGCGAATTCCTACGAGCAGTACTTC
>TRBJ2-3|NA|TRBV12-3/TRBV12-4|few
CASSPGVHSADTQYF
TGTGCCAGCAGCCCCGGGGTACATAGTGCAGATACGCAGTATTTT
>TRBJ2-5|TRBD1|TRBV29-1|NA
CSSWVGRGPETQYF
TGCAGCTCTTGGGTGGGCAGGGGGCCAGAGACCCAGTACTTC
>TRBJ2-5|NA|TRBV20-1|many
CSARDGASAEETQYF
TGCAGTGCTAGAGATGGGGCCAGCGCTGAAGAGACCCAGTACTTC
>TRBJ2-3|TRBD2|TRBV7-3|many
CASSPSGRTSTDTQYF
TGTGCCAGCAGCCCCAGCGGGAGGACTAGCACAGATACGCAGTATTTT
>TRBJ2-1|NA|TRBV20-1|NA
CSVPSAPYNEQFF
TGCAGTGTCCCGAGCGCACCATACAATGAGCAGTTCTTC
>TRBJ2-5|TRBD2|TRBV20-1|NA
CSARAGGGQETQYF
TGCAGTGCTAGAGCGGGAGGAGGGCAAGAGACCCAGTACTTC
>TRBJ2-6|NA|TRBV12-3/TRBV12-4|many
CASSFVGANVLTF
TGTGCCAGCAGTTTTGTTGGGGCCAACGTCCTGACTTTC
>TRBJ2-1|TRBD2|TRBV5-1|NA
CASSPDSGRGNEQFF
TGCGCCAGCAGCCCGGATAGCGGGAGGGGCAATGAGCAGTTCTTC
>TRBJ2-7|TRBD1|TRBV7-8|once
CASWDRGTYEQYF
TGTGCCAGTTGGGACAGGGGAACCTACGAGCAGTACTTC
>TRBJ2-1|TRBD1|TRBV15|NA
CATSRDSLYDWGTGFGDEQFF
TGTGCCACCAGCAGAGATTCCCTCTACGACTGGGGGACAGGGTTCGGCGATGAGCAGTTCTTC
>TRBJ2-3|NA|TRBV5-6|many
CASSLPHGILPDTQYF
TGTGCCAGCAGCTTGCCCCACGGAATCCTGCCAGATACGCAGTATTTT
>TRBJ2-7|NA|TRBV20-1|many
CSARVGGFRRYEQYF
TGCAGTGCTAGAGTTGGCGGATTCAGGAGGTACGAGCAGTACTTC
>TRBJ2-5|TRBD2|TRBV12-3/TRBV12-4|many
CASTREVPWETQYF
TGTGCCAGCACTCGGGAGGTCCCTTGGGAGACCCAGTACTTC
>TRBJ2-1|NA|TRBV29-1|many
CSVRLDYNEQFF
TGCAGCGTTAGACTAGACTACAATGAGCAGTTCTTC
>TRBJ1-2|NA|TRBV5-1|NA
CAKQVRTSTGYGYTF
TGCGCCAAACAGGTCCGGACTTCCACGGGGTATGGCTACACCTTC
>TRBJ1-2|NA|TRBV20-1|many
CSARDSTGTNQPLYGYTF
TGCAGTGCTAGAGACTCTACAGGCACCAATCAGCCTCTATATGGCTACACCTTC
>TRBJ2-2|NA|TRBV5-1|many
CASSVLEFGELFF
TGCGCCAGCAGCGTCCTCGAGTTCGGGGAGCTGTTTTTT
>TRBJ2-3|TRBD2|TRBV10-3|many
CAEAAGEADTQYF
TGTGCCGAAGCAGCGGGAGAAGCAGATACGCAGTATTTT
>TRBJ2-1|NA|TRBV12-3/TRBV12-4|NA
CATSMAGPNEQFF
TGTGCCACCAGCATGGCGGGGCCCAATGAGCAGTTCTTC
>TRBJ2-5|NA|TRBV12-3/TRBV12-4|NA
CASSLYAGSRAGTETQYF
TGTGCCAGCAGTTTATACGCAGGGTCCAGAGCGGGTACAGAGACCCAGTACTTC
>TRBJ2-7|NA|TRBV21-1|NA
CASGPGTSLYEQYF
TGTGCCAGCGGCCCTGGGACTAGCCTCTACGAGCAGTACTTC
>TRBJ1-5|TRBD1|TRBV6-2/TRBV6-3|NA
CASKLDRGSQPQHF
TGTGCCAGTAAACTGGACAGGGGAAGTCAGCCCCAGCATTTT
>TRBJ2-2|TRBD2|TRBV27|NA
CASSSELAGDWYTGELFF
TGTGCCAGCAGTTCAGAACTAGCGGGAGATTGGTATACCGGGGAGCTGTTTTTT
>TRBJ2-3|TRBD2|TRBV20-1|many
CSVQSKREGQGDTQYF
TGCAGTGTCCAAAGCAAGCGGGAGGGCCAGGGAGATACGCAGTATTTT
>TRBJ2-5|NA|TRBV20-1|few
CSANAEEETQYF
TGCAGTGCTAACGCTGAAGAAGAGACCCAGTACTTC
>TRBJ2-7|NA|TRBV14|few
CASSHHRDPLGDEQYF
TGTGCCAGCAGCCACCACCGGGACCCCCTAGGTGACGAGCAGTACTTC
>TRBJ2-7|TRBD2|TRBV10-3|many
CAMGTSGYAYEQYF
TGTGCCATGGGGACTAGCGGGTATGCCTACGAGCAGTACTTC
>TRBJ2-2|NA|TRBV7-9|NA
CASSLSEKWDGELFF
TGTGCCAGCAGCTTATCAGAAAAGTGGGACGGGGAGCTGTTTTTT
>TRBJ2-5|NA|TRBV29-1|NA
CSVENGGQETQYF
TGCAGCGTTGAAAATGGGGGGCAAGAGACCCAGTACTTC
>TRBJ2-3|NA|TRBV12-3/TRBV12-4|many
CASSPDGADTQYF
TGTGCCAGCAGTCCTGACGGGGCAGATACGCAGTATTTT
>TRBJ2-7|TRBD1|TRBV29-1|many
CSVEITGVSAEQYF
TGCAGCGTTGAAATAACAGGGGTGTCCGCCGAGCAGTACTTC
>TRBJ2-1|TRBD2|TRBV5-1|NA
CASSPGTSGRVSNEQFF
TGCGCCAGCAGCCCGGGGACTAGCGGGAGAGTCAGCAATGAGCAGTTCTTC
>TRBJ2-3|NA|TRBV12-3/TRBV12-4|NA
CASSSAGVTDTQYF
TGTGCCAGCAGTAGTGCAGGGGTCACAGATACGCAGTATTTT
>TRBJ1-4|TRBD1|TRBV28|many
CASIFTPGQGGLTSEKLFF
TGTGCCAGCATCTTCACGCCGGGACAGGGAGGTTTAACTAGTGAAAAACTGTTTTTT